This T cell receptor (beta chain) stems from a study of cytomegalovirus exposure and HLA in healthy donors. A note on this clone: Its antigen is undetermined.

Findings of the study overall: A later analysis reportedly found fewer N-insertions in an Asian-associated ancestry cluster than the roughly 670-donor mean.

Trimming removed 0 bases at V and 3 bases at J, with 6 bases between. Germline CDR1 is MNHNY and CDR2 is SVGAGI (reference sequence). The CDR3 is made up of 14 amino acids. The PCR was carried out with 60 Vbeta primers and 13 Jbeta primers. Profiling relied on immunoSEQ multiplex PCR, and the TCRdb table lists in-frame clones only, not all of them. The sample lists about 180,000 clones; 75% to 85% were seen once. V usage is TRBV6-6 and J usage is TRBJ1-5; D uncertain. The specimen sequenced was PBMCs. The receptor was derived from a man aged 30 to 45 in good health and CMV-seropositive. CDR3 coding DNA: TGTGCCAGCAGTTACTCTGGGCCCAATCAGCCCCAGCATTTT. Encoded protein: CASSYSGPNQPQHF.